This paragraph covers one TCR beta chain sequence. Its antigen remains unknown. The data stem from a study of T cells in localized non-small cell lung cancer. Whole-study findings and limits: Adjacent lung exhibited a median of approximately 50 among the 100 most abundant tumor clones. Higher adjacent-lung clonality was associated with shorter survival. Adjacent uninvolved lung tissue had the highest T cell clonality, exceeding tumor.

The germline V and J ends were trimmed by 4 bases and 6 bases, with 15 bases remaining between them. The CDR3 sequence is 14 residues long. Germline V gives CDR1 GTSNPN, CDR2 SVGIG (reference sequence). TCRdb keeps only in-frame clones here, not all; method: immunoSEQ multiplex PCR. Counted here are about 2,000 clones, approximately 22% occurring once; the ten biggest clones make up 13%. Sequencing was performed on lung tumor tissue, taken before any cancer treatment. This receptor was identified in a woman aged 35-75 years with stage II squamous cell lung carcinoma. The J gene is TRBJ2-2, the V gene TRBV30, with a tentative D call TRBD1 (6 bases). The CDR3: CAWMGQGRAGELFF. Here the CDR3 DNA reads TGTGCCTGGATGGGGCAGGGGAGAGCCGGGGAGCTGTTTTTT.